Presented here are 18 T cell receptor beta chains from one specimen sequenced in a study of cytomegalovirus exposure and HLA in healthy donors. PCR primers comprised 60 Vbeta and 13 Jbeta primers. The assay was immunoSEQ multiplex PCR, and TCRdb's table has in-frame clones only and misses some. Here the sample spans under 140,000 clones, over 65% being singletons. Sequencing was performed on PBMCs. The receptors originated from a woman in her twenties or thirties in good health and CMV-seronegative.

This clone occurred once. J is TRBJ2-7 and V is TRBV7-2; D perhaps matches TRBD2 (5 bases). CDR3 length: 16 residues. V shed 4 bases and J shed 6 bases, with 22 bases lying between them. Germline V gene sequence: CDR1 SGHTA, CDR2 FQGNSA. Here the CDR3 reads CASSSPAGAGPLEQYF. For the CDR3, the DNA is TGTGCCAGCAGCTCCCCTGCGGGCGCCGGTCCTCTCGAGCAGTACTTC.

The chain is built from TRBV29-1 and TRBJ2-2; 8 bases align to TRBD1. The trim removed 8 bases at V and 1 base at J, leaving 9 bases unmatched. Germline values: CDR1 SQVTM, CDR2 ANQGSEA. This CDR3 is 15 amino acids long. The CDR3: CSIDPGTGNTGELFF. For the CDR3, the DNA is TGCAGCATCGATCCCGGGACAGGGAACACCGGGGAGCTGTTTTTT.

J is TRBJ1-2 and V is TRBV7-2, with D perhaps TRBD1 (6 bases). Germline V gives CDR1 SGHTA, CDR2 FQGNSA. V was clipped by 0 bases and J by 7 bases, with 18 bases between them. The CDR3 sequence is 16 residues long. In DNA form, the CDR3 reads TGTGCCAGCAGCTTAGCTCAATTCGGGACATCAGCTGGCTACACCTTC. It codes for CASSLAQFGTSAGYTF.

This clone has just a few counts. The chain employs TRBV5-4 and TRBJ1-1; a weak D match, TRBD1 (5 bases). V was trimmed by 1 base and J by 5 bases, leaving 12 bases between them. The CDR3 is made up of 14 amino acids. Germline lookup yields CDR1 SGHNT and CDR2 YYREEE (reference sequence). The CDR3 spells CASSLIGARTEAFF. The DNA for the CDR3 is TGTGCCAGCAGCTTGATAGGGGCGCGGACTGAAGCTTTCTTT.

In DNA, the CDR3 is TGTGCCAGCAGAGGGGTGGGACAGGGTAGCGGCTACACCTTC. Amino acid sequence: CASRGVGQGSGYTF. This sequence joins TRBV27 and TRBJ1-2, with TRBD1 matching over 9 bases. The germline V gene has CDR1 MNHEY and CDR2 SMNVEV (reference sequence). The J segment lost 8 bases and the V segment lost 6 bases, leaving 10 bases of the junction unmatched. The CDR3 runs 14 residues.

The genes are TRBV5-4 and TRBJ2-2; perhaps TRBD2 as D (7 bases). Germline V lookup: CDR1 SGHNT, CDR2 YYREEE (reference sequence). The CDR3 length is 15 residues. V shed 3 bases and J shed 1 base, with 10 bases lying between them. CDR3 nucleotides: TGTGCCAGCAGCTGGGGAGGGGGGAACACCGGGGAGCTGTTTTTT. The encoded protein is CASSWGGGNTGELFF.

The CDR3 loop reads CAWRPTGGSVYNEQFF. The CDR3 coding sequence is TGTGCCTGGAGGCCGACAGGCGGATCGGTCTACAATGAGCAGTTCTTC. The chain employs TRBV30 and TRBJ2-1; TRBD1 is a possible D gene (6 bases). With 3 bases removed from V and 3 bases from J, the gap between germline ends came to 18 bases. Germline values: CDR1 GTSNPN, CDR2 SVGIG (reference sequence). The CDR3 covers 16 residues.

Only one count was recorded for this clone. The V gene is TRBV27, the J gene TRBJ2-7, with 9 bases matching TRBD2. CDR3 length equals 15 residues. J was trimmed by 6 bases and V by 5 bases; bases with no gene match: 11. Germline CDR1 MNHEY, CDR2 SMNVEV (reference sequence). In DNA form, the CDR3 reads TGTGCCAGCAGTCACATTAGCGGGAGACATCGCGAGCAGTACTTC. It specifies CASSHISGRHREQYF.

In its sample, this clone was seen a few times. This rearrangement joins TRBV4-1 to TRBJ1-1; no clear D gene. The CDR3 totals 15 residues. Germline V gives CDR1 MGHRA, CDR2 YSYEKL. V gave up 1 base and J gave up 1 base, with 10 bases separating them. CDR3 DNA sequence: TGCGCCAGCAGCCAAGTGGTGACACCGAACACTGAAGCTTTCTTT. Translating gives CASSQVVTPNTEAFF.

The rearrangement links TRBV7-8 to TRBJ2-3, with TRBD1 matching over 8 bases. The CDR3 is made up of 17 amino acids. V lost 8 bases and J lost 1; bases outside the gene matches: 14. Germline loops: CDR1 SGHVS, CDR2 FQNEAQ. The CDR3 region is CASLGTGSGVRTDTQYF. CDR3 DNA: TGTGCCAGCTTAGGGACAGGTTCCGGGGTCCGCACAGATACGCAGTATTTT.

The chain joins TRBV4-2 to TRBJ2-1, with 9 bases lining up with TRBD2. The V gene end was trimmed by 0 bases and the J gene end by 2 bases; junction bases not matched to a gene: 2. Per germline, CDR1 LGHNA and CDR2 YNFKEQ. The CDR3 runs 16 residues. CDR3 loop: CASSQDPSGAYNEQFF. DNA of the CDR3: TGTGCCAGCAGCCAAGATCCTAGCGGGGCCTACAATGAGCAGTTCTTC.

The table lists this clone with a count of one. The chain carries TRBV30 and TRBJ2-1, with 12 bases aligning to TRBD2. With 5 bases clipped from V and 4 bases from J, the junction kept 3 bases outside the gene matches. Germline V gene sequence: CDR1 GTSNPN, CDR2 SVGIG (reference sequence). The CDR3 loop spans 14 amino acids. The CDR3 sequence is CAWASGGGYNEQFF. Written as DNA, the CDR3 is TGTGCCTGGGCTAGCGGGGGGGGGTACAATGAGCAGTTCTTC.

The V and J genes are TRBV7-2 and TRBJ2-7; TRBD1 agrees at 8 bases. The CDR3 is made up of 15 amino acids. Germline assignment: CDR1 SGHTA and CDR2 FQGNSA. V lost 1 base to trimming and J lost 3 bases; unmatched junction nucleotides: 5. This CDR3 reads CASSLDGQGSYEQYF. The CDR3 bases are TGTGCCAGCAGCTTAGACGGACAGGGAAGCTACGAGCAGTACTTC.

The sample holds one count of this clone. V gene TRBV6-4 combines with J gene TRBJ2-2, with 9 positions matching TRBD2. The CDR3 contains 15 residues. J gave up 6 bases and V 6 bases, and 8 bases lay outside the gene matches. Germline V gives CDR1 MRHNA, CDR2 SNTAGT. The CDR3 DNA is TGTGCCAGCAGCCCCCTAGCGGGGTATTCCGGGGAGCTGTTTTTT. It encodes CASSPLAGYSGELFF.

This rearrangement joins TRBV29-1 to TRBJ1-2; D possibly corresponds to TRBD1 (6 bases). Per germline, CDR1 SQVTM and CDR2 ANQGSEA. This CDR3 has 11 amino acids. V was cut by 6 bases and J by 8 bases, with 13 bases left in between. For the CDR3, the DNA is TGCAGCGTGTTAGGGGGGGTCGGCTACACCTTC. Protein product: CSVLGGVGYTF.

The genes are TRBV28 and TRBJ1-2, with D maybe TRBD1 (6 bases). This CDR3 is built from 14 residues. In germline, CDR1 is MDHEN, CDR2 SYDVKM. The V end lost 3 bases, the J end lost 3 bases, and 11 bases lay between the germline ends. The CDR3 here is CASSFPDRYYGYTF. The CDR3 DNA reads TGTGCCAGCAGTTTTCCCGACAGGTACTATGGCTACACCTTC.

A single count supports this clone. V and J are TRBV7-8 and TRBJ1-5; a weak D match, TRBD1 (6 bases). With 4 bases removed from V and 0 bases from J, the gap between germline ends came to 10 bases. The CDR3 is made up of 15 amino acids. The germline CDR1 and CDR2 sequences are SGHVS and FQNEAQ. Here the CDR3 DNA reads TGTGCCAGCAGCTCCGGGACAAATAGCAATCAGCCCCAGCATTTT. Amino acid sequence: CASSSGTNSNQPQHF.

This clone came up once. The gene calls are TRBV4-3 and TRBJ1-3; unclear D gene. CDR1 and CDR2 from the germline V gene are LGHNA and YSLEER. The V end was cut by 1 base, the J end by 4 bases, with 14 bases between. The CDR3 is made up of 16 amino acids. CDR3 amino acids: CASSQGTGGRGNTIYF. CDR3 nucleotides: TGCGCCAGCAGCCAAGGTACCGGAGGGAGAGGAAACACCATATATTTT.